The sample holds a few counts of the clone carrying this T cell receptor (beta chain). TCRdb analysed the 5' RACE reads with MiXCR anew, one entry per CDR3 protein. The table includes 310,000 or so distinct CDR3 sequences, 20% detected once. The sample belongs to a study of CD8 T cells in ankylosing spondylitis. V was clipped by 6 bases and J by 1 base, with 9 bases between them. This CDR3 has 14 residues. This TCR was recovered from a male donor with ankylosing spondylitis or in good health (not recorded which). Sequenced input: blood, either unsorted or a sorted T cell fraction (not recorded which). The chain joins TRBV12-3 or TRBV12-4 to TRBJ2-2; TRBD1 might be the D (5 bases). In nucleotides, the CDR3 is TGTGCCAGCAGAGTGACAGTGAACACCGGGGAGCTGTTTTTT. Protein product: CASRVTVNTGELFF.